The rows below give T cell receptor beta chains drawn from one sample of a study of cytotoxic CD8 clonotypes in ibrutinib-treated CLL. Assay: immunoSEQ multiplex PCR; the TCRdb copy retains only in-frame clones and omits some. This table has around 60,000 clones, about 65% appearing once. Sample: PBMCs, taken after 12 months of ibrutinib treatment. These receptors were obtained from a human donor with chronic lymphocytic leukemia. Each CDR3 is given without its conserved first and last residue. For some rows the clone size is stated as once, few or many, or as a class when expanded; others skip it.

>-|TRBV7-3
ASSNVWGGEQY
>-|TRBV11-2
ASSLDLGGAVVDTQY
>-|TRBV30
AWSVPGEETQY
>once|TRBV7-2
ASSSNPGLAGVGF
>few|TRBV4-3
ASSQDSPPVTDTQY
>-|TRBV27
ASSFQTGTEAF
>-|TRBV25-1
ASSEAGEIYEQY
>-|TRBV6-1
ASSDWTATYEQY
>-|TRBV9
ASGPRGTDINEQF
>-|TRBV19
ASTRRTDSSGANVLT
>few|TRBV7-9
AVQAGGGNTEAF
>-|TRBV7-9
ASSSLKGWTKDNEQF
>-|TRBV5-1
ASSLGVQVRRAERTQY
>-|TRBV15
ATSRGTGVNQPQH